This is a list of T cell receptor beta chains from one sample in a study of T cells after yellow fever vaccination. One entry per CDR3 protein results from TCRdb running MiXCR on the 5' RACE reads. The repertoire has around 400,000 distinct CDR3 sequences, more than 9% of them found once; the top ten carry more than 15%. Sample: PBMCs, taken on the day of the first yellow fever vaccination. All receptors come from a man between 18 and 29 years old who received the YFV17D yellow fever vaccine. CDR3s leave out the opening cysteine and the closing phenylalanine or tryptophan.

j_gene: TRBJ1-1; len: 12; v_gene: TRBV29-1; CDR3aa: SVVDRGQGTEAF
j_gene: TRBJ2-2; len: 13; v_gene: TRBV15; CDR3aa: ATSREQGRLGELF
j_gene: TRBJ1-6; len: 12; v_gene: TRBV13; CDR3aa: ASRRLGLNSPLH
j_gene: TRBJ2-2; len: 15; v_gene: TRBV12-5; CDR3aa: ASGLVLRAQYTGELF
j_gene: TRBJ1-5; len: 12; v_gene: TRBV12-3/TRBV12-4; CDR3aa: ASSFQQGNQPQH
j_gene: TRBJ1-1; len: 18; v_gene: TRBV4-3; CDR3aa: ASSLGLFFPLYRLNTEAF
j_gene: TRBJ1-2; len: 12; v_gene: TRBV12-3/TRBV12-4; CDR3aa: ASSSPSQFYGYT
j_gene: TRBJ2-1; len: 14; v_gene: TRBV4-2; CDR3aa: ASSQDPGGAYNEQF
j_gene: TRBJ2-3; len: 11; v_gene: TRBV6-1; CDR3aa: ASRQRNTDTQY
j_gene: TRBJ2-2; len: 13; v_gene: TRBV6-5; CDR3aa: ASSYGSGGSGELF
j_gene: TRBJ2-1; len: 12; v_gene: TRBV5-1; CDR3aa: ASSRAGPYNEQF
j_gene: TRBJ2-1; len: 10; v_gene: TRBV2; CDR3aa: ATVRTGNEQF
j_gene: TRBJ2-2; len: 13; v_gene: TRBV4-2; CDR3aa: ASRSTGSRTGELF
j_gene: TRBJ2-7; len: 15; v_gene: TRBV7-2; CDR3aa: ASSGPGGGGLSYEQY
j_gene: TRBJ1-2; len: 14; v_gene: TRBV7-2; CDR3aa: ASSIQPGQGHYGYT
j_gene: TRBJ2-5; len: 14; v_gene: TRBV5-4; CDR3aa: ASSLDLAGARETQY
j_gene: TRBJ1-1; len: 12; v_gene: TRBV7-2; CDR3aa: ASSPKAQNTEAF
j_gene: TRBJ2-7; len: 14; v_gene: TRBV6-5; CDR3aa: ASSLTKSGLSYEQY
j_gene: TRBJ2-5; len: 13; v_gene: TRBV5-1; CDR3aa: ASTPWTSGQETQY
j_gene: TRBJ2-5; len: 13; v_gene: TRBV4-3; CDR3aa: ASSQERGGQETQY
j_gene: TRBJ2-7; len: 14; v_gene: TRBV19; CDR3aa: ASSIDPAGALYEQY
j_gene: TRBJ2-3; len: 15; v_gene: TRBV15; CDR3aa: ATSRPYGQGNTDTQY
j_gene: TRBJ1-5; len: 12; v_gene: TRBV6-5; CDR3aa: ASSYLSVNQPQH
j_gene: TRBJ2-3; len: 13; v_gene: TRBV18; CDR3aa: ASSFAGSGGDTQY
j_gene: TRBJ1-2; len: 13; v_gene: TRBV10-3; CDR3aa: AISERGGSNYGYT
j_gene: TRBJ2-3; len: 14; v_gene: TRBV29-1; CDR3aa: SVDGGGGLSTDTQY